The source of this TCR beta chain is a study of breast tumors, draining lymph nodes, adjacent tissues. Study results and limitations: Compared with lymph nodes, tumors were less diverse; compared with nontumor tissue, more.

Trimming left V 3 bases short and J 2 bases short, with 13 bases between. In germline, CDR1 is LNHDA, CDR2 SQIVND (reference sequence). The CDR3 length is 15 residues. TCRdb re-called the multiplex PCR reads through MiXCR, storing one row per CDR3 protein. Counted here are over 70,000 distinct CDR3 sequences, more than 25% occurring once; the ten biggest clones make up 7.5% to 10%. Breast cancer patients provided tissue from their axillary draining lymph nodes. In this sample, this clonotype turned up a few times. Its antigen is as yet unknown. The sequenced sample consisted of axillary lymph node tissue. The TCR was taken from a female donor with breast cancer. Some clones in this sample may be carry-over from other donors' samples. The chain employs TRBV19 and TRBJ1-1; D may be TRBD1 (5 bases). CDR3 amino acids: CASSIIGRGNTEAFF. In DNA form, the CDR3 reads TGTGCCAGTAGTATTATTGGGCGGGGCAACACTGAAGCTTTCTTT.